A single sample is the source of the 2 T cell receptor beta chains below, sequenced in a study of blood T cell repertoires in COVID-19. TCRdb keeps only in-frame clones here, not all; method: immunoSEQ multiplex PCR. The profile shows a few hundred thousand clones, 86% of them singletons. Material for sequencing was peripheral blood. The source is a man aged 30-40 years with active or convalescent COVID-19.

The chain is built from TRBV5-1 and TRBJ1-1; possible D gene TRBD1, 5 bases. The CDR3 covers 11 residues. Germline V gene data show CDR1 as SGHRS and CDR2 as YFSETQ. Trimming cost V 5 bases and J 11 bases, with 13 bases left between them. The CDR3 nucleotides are TGCGCCAGCAGTTTAGGGGATTTTGCTTTCTTT. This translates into CASSLGDFAFF.

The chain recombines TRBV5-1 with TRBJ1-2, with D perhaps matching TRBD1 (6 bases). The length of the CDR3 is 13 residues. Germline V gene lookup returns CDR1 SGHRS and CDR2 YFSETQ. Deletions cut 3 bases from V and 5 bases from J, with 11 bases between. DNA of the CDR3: TGCGCCAGCAGCTCCGGACAGACTTATGGCTACACCTTC. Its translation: CASSSGQTYGYTF.